The sequence of this T cell receptor beta chain was determined in a study of human T cells and chemical hapten exposure. Study-wide background: 2% DPC applied to a roughly 2 cm by roughly 2 cm arm area sensitized donors. Patch tests of 0.01% DPC on the upper back were read at 6 days. Overall study findings and caveats: Significantly more large CDR3 similarity clusters arose among expanded TCRs than among controls.

Time point: patch test 2, 6 weeks after DPC sensitization. The sample's treatment: therapeutic diphenylcyclopropenone sensitization with weekly scalp DPC. With regard to this clonotype: Its cognate antigen is unknown.

The study used a library that attached unique molecular identifiers to individual cDNA molecules. TCRdb processed the RACE reads anew with MiXCR; each CDR3 protein has one entry. The profile shows tens of thousands of distinct CDR3 sequences, 10% of them singletons. The CDR3 has 17 residues. The V end was cut by 0 bases, the J end by 4 bases, with 17 bases between. In germline, CDR1 is SGHTA, CDR2 FQGNSA. This TCR was sampled from a woman between 50 and 59 years old with alopecia areata. Some clones in this sample may be carry-over from other donors' samples. The chain uses TRBV7-2 and TRBJ2-3, with D possibly being TRBD2 (5 bases). The starting material was whole blood, obtained in connection with sensitization to the hapten diphenylcyclopropenone (DPC). The CDR3 DNA follows: TGTGCCAGCAGCTTAGCGCCCGTAGCGTCGGTGGCAGATACGCAGTATTTT. Protein sequence: CASSLAPVASVADTQYF.